This TCR beta chain is from a study of somatic mutations in cytotoxic T cells in rheumatoid arthritis. Study-wide findings and caveats: For patients with rheumatoid arthritis, CD8+ clonality went up with age, while healthy controls showed no such change. Antigens targeted by the expanded CD8+ clones were unknown. A largest CD8+ clone above 20% of CD8+ cells occurred in about an eighth of the roughly 60 patients.

The count of this clone is one. Its antigen remains unknown. The protocol was immunoSEQ multiplex PCR, while the TCRdb copy is restricted to in-frame clones and leaves out a portion. The sample contains about 7,000 clones, 60% to 75% of which appear only once. The study pulled out CD4+ and CD8+ cells with positive magnetic bead selection and then checked their purity by flow cytometry. This TCR was sampled from an adult with rheumatoid arthritis. Sequenced sample: CD8+ T cells sorted from blood.

CDR3 protein: CASSSGRLAGLNEQFF. The DNA of the CDR3 is TGTGCCAGCAGTTCAGGGAGACTAGCGGGGCTCAATGAGCAGTTCTTC. The chain employs TRBV27 and TRBJ2-1; 11 bases are a match to TRBD2. This CDR3 has 16 amino acids. Germline CDR1 reads MNHEY; CDR2 reads SMNVEV (reference sequence). V was clipped by 4 bases and J by 6 bases; unmatched bases: 8.